This TCR beta chain was obtained from a study of blood T cell repertoires in COVID-19. Study as a whole: Samples taken during acute and convalescent COVID-19 were collected in the United States, Italy and Spain.

Germline V CDR1 and CDR2: SGDLS, YYNGEE. Losses at the gene ends were 3 bases for V and 0 bases for J; bases not matched to a gene: 7. The CDR3 has 16 residues. The table came from immunoSEQ multiplex PCR; TCRdb's copy has only in-frame clones and leaves some out. The sample yields approximately 360,000 clones, roughly four fifths seen once. Cohorts were assigned according to the clinical history that participants reported. The sample was PBMCs or T cells enriched from blood (not recorded which). The chain employs TRBV9 and TRBJ2-7; the match to TRBD2 covers 9 bases. This TCR came from a woman aged 45-65 years who had recovered from COVID-19. The DNA for the CDR3 is TGTGCCAGCAGCGCCACTAGCGGGCCTACCTCCTACGAGCAGTACTTC. Its translation is CASSATSGPTSYEQYF.